Listed here is a single T cell receptor (beta chain). Nothing much larger sits one base from this clone, and base qualities are not available. Synthesis of TCR cDNA relied on 5'RACE template switching, a step that introduced a universal primer site along with unique molecular identifiers. Priming for cDNA synthesis came from both the TCR alpha and TCR beta constant segments. Two PCR steps were used to amplify libraries, with sample barcodes and sequencing adapters being added in the second step. Sequencing of libraries was performed on Illumina HiSeq 2500 (2x100 bp) or NovaSeq (2x150 bp). Per the authors' processing: MIGEC was used to demultiplex reads and collapse the reads into UMI consensus sequences, and MiXCR was used for V(D)J alignment. Vaccine-responding clonotypes were identified with edgeR using replicate PBMC samples, with FDR below 0.01 and a log2 fold change above 5 up to day 15 being required. Each bulk clonotype was labeled CD4 or CD8 based on which sequenced repertoire, CD4 or CD8, contained the clonotype at higher abundance. Clonotypes enriched at least 10-fold in dextramer-positive over dextramer-negative fractions were defined as NS4B-specific, and CD4-biased clonotypes were excluded. TCRdb reran the public reads through fastp at Q25 and MiXCR, keeping productive beta chains. A single entry per CDR3 protein holds the most common genes and DNA from its merged rows. The V and J calls were not made by the authors but by TCRdb's processing. The sample table contains approximately 96,000 distinct CDR3 sequences; only one count was recorded for roughly 9% of them. Approximately 15% of the sample is taken by the ten largest.

These data come from a study of T cells after yellow fever vaccination (dated by TCRdb to the late 2010s). At the level of the whole study: Libraries from fractions with low cell numbers were prepared with the SMART-Seq v4 Ultra Low Input RNA kit. To follow T-cell clones before and after both primary and booster YFV17D yellow fever vaccination, bulk TCR alpha and beta repertoires underwent longitudinal sequencing. The cohort comprised two healthy male donors, one aged 18 to 29 and one aged 30 to 40 years. Blood was collected at multiple timepoints before and after primary and secondary immunization, and bulk PBMC replicates and cell subsets were isolated.

General study outcomes and caveats: After the booster, most of the clones that had expanded following primary vaccination were detected again (around 95% of CD4 and roughly nine tenths of CD8), which suggests that memory was broadly maintained. A small fraction of clonotypes appeared in both the CD4 and CD8 compartments, likely as a result of convergent recombination. The secondary T-cell response was weaker than the primary response but faster, peaking on day 5 instead of day 15. Computational filtering was required because FACS-sorted repertoires could contain abundant contaminating clonotypes from the bulk population. Because only a couple of donors were included in the study, the extent to which the findings can be generalized is limited.

The sample's treatment or condition label, in plain terms: live attenuated yellow fever vaccine strain. A standard Ficoll-Paque protocol was used to isolate PBMCs from peripheral blood. Epitope-specific CD8 T cells were sorted with a dextramer loaded with the yellow fever NS4B epitope peptide, together with anti-CD3 and anti-CD8 staining. TriZol was used to extract RNA from bulk PBMCs, from CD4 and CD8 fractions, and from dextramer-positive and dextramer-negative fractions. The clonotype comes from a man younger than 35 who received the YFV17D yellow fever vaccine. The specimen comprised CD8+ T cells not binding an NS4B(214-222) dextramer, sorted from PBMCs, sampled approximately 16 days after the first yellow fever vaccination. The meaning of the sample's cell subset or site label: NS4B epitope dextramer-negative CD8 T cells.

The nucleotide sequence reads TGCGCCAGCAGCTTGACCCATACCGGGGAGCTGTTTTTT. The translation is CASSLTHTGELFF. This chain joins TRBV5-1 to TRBJ2-2, with the D gene call left open. V and J lose 1 base and 5 bases, and a span of 6 bases separates them. In the germline V gene, CDR1 corresponds to SGHRS and CDR2 to YFSETQ. The CDR3 numbers 13 residues from cysteine through phenylalanine. Only the CDR3 portion is preserved as DNA: 39 bases, with reading frame beginning at the first base.